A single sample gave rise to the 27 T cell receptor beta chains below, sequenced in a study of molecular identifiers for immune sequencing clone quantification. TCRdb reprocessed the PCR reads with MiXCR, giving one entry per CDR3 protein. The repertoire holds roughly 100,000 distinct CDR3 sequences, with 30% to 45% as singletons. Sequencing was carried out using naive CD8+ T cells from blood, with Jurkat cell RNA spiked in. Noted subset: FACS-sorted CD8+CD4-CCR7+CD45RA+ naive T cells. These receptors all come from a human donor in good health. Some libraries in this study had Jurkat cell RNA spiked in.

For the CDR3, the DNA is TGTGCCAGCAGCTTAGGGAGCTTGGACACTGAAGCTTTCTTT. Translating it yields CASSLGSLDTEAFF. The chain uses TRBV5-5 and TRBJ1-1; D gene unclear. The V end was cut by 2 bases, the J end by 3 bases, with 11 bases between. Germline CDR1 SGHKS, CDR2 YYEKEE (reference sequence). The CDR3 has 14 residues.

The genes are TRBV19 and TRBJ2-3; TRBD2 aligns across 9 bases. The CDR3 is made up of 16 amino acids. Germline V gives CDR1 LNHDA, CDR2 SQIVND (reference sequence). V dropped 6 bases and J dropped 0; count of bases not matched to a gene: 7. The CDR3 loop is CASRPRLAASTDTQYF. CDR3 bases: TGTGCCAGTAGGCCAAGACTAGCGGCTAGCACAGATACGCAGTATTTT.

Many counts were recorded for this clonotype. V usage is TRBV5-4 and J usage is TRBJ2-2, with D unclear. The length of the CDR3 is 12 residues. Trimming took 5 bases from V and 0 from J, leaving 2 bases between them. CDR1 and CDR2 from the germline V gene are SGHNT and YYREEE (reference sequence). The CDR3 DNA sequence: TGTGCCAGCAGACCGAACACCGGGGAGCTGTTTTTT. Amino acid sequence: CASRPNTGELFF.

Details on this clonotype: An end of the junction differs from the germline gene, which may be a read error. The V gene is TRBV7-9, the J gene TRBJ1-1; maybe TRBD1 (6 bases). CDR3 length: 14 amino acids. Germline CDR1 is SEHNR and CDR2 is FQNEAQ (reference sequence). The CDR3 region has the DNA TGTGCCAGCCGCTTGGGGGGGGGGCTGCTTGGAGCTTTCTTT. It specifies CASRLGGGLLGAFF.

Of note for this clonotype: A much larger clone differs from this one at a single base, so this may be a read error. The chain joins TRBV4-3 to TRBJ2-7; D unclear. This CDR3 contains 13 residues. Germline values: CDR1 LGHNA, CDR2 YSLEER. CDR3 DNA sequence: TGCGCCAGCAGCCAGACCGAAGGCTACGGGCAGTACTTC. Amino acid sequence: CASSQTEGYGQYF.

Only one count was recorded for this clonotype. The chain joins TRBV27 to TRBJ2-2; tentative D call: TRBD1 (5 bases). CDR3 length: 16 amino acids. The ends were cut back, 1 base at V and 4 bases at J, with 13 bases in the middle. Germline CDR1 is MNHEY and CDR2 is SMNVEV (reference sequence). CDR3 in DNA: TGTGCCAGCAGTTTATTTGCAGGGATTATCACCGGGGAGCTGTTTTTT. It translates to CASSLFAGIITGELFF.

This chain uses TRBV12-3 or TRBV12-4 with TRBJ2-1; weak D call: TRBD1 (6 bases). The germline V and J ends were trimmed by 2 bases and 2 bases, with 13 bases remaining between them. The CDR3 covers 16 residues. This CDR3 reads CASSLSPTGAYNEQFF. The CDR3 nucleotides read TGTGCCAGCAGTTTATCGCCGACAGGTGCCTACAATGAGCAGTTCTTC.

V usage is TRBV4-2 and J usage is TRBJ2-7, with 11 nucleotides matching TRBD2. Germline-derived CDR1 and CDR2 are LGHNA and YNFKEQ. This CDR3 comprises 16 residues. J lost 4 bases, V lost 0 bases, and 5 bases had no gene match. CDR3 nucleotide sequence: TGTGCCAGCAGCCAAGATCAGGCTAGCGGGAGGTACGAGCAGTACTTC. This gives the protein CASSQDQASGRYEQYF.

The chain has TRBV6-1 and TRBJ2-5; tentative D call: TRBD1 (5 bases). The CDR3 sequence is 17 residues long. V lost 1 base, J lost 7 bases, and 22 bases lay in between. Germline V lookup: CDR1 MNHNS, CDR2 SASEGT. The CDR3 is CASSEEFGVGAVGTQYF. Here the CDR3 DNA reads TGTGCCAGCAGTGAAGAGTTCGGTGTAGGGGCGGTCGGGACCCAGTACTTC.

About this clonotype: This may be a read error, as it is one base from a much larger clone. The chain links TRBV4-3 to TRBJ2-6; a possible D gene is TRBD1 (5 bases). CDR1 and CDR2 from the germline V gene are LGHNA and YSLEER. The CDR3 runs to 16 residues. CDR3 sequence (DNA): TGCGCCAGCAGCCAAATCGGCCCCTCTGGGGCCAACGTCCTGCCTTTC. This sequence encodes CASSQIGPSGANVLPF.

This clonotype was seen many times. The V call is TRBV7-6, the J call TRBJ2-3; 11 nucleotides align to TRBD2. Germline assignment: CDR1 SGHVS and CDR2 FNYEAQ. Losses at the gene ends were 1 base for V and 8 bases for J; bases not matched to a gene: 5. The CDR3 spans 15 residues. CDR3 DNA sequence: TGTGCCAGCAGCTTAGGACTAGCGGGAAGCCCTACGCAGTATTTT. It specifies CASSLGLAGSPTQYF. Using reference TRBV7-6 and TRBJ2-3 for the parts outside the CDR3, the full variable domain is GAGVSQSPRYKVTKRGQDVALRCDPISGHVSLYWYRQALGQGPEFLTYFNYEAQQDKSGLPNDRFSAERPEGSISTLTIQRTEQRDSAMYRCASSLGLAGSPTQYFGPGTRLTVL.

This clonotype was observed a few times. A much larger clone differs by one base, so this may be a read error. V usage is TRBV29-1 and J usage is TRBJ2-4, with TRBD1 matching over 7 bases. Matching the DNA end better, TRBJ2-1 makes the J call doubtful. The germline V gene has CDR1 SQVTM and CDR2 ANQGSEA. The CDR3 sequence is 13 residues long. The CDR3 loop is CSVGETGLDIQFF. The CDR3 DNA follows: TGCAGCGTTGGAGAGACAGGGTTGGACATTCAGTTCTTC.

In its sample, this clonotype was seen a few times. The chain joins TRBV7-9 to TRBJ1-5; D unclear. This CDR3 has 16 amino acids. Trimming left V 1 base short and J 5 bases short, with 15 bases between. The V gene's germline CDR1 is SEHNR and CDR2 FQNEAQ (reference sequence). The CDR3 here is CASSLGSVGLYQPQHF. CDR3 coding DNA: TGTGCCAGCAGCTTAGGATCCGTGGGCTTATATCAGCCCCAGCATTTT.

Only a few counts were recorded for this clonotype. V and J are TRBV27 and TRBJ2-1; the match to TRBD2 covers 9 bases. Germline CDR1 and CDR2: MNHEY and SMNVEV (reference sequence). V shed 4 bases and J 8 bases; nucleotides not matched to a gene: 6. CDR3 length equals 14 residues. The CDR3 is CASSSASGIHEQFF. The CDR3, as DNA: TGTGCCAGCAGTTCGGCTAGCGGGATCCATGAGCAGTTCTTC.

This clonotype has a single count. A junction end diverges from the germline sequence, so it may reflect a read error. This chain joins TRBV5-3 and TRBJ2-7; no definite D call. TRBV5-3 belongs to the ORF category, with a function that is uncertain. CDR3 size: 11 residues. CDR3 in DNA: TGTGCCAGCAGCTTAACCTACGATCAGTACTTC. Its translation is CASSLTYDQYF.

CDR3 residues: CASRDGETQYF. For the CDR3, the DNA is TGTGCCAGCAGGGACGGAGAGACCCAGTACTTC. This chain connects TRBV27 to TRBJ2-5; D is ambiguous. Germline CDR1 is MNHEY and CDR2 is SMNVEV (reference sequence). This CDR3 region has 11 residues. Trimming left V 6 bases short and J 4 bases short, with 6 bases between.

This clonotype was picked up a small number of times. CDR3 region: CASSLGLGDVNTEAFF. CDR3 nucleotide sequence: TGTGCCAGCAGCTTAGGGTTGGGAGACGTCAACACTGAAGCTTTCTTT. The V and J genes are TRBV7-2 and TRBJ1-1; D remains unclear. Between the trimmed V and J ends, which lost 1 base and 2 bases, there was a span of 14 bases. The CDR3 covers 16 residues. The germline gives CDR1 SGHTA, CDR2 FQGNSA.

CDR3 in amino acids: CASNIPGVNEKLFF. The CDR3 DNA reads TGTGCCAGCAACATACCGGGGGTTAATGAAAAACTGTTTTTT. V is TRBV2 and J is TRBJ1-4, with D possibly TRBD1 on 5 matching bases. CDR1 and CDR2 (germline): SNHLY, FYNNEI. Trimming took off 7 bases at V and 4 bases at J, with 13 bases between the two ends. The CDR3 is 14 residues long.

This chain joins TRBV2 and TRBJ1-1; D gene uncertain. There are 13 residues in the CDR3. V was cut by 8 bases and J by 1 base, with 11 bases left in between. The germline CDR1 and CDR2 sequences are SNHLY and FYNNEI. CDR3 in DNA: TGTGCCAGCGCAAGAGCGGGGAACACTGAAGCTTTCTTT. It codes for CASARAGNTEAFF.

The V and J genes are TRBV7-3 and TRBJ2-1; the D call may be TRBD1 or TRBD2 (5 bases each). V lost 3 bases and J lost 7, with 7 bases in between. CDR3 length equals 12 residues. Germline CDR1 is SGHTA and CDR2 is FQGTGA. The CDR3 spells CASSFEGNEQFF. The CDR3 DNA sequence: TGTGCCAGCAGCTTTGAGGGGAATGAGCAGTTCTTC. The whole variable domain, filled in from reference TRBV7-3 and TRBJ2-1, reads GAGVSQTPSNKVTEKGKYVELRCDPISGHTALYWYRQSLGQGPEFLIYFQGTGAADDSGLPNDRFFAVRPEGSVSTLKIQRTERGDSAVYLCASSFEGNEQFFGPGTRLTVL.

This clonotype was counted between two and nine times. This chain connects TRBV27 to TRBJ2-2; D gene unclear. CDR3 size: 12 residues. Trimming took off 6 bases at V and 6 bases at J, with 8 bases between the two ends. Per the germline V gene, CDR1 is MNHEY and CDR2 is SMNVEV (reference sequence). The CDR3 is CASSKGSGELFF. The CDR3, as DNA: TGTGCCAGCAGCAAGGGATCCGGGGAGCTGTTTTTT.

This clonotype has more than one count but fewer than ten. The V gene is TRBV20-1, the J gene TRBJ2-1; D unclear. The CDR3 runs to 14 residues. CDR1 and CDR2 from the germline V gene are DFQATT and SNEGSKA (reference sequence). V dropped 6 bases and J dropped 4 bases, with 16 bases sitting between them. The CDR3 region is CSAATRLRYNEQFF. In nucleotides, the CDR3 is TGCAGTGCGGCAACCCGACTGAGATACAATGAGCAGTTCTTC.

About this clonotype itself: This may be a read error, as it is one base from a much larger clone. CDR3 region: CASSARTSGVYKQYF. CDR3 DNA: TGTGCCAGCAGCGCGAGGACTAGCGGAGTCTACAAGCAGTACTTC. This chain joins TRBV9 and TRBJ2-7; 10 bases are shared with TRBD2. The CDR3 loop spans 15 amino acids. The V gene's germline CDR1 is SGDLS and CDR2 YYNGEE.

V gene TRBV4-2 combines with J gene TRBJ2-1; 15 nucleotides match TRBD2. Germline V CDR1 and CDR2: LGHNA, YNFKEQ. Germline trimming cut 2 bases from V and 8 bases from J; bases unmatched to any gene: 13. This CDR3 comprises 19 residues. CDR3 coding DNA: TGTGCCAGCAGCCAACCCCCCGGACTAGCGGGAGGGGAGAGCGATGAGCAGTTCTTC. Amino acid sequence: CASSQPPGLAGGESDEQFF.

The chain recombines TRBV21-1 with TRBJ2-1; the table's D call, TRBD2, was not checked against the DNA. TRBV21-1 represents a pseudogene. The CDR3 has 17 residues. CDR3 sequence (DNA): TGTGCCAGCAGCATAAGGGTAGGACTAGCGGGAGGGAATGAGCAGTTCTTC. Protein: CASSIRVGLAGGNEQFF.

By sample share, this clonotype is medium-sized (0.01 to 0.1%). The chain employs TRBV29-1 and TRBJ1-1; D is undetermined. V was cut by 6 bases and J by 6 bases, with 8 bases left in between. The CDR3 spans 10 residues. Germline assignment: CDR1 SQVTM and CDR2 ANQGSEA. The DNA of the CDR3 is TGCAGCGTCCCCGGTCCTGAAGCTTTCTTT. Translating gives CSVPGPEAFF. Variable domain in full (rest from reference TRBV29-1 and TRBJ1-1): SAVISQKPSRDICQRGTSLTIQCQVDSQVTMMFWYRQQPGQSLTLIATANQGSEATYESGFVIDKFPISRPNLTFSTLTVSNMSPEDSSIYLCSVPGPEAFFGQGTRLTVV.

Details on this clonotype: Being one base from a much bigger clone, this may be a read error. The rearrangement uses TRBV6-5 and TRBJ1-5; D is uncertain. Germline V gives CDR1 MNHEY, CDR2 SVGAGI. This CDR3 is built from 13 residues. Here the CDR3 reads CASGVFSNQPQRF. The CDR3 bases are TGTGCCAGCGGGGTCTTTAGCAATCAGCCCCAGCGTTTT.